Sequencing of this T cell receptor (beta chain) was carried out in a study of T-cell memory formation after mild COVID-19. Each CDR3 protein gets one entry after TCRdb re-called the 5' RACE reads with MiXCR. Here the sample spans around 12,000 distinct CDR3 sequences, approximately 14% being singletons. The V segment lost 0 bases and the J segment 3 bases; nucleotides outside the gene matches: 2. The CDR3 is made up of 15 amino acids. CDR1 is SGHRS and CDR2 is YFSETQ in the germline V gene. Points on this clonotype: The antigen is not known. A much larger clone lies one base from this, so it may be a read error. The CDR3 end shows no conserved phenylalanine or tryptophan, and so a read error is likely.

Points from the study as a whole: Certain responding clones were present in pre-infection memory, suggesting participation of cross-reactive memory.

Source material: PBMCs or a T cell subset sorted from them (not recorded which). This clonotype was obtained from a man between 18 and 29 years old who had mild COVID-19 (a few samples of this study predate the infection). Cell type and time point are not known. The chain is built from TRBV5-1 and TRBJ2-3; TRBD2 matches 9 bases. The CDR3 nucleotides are TGCGCCAGCAGCTTGGTTAGCGGGGGAACAGATACGCAGTATGTT. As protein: CASSLVSGGTDTQYV.